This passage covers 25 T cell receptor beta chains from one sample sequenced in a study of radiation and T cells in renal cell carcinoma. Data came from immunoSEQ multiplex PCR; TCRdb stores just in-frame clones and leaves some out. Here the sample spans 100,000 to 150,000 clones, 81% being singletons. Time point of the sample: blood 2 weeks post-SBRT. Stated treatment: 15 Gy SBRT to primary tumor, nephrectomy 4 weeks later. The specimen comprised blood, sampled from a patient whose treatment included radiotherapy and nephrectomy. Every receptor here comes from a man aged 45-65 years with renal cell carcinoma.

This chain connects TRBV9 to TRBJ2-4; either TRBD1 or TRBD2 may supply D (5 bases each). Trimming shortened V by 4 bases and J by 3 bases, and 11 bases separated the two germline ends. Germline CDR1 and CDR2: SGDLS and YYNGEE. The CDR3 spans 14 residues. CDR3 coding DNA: TGTGCCAGCAGCCCCCGAGGGGACAAAAACATTCAGTACTTC. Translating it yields CASSPRGDKNIQYF. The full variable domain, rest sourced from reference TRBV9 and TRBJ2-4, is DSGVTQTPKHLITATGQRVTLRCSPRSGDLSVYWYQQSLDQGLQFLIQYYNGEERAKGNILERFSAQQFPDLHSELNLSSLELGDSALYFCASSPRGDKNIQYFGAGTRLSVL.

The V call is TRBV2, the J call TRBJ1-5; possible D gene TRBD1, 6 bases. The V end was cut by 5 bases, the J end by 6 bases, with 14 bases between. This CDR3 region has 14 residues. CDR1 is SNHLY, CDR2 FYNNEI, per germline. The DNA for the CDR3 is TGTGCCAGCAGTCAACAGGGTTTAGGTCAGCCCCAGCATTTT. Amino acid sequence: CASSQQGLGQPQHF.

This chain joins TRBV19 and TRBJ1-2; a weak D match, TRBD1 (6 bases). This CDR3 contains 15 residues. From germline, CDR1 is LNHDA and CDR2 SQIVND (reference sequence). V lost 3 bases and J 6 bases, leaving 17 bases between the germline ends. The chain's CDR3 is CASSIGGQAANGYTF. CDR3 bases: TGTGCCAGTAGTATCGGGGGACAAGCGGCTAATGGCTACACCTTC. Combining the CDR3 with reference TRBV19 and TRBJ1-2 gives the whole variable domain DGGITQSPKYLFRKEGQNVTLSCEQNLNHDAMYWYRQDPGQGLRLIYYSQIVNDFQKGDIAEGYSVSREKKESFPLTVTSAQKNPTAFYLCASSIGGQAANGYTFGSGTRLTVV.

The chain's CDR3 is CASSLAGEVEKLFF. The CDR3 bases are TGTGCCAGCAGCTTGGCAGGGGAGGTGGAAAAACTGTTTTTT. The V and J genes are TRBV5-4 and TRBJ1-4; TRBD1 might be the D (6 bases). CDR3 length: 14 amino acids. Germline lookup yields CDR1 SGHNT and CDR2 YYREEE (reference sequence). V lost 0 bases, J lost 8 bases, and 11 bases lay in between.

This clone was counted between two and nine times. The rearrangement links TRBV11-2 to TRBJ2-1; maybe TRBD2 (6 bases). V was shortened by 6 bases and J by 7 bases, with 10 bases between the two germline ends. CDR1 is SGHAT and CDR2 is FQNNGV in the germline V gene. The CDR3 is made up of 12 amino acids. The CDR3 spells CASSRSGNEQFF. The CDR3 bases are TGTGCCAGCAGTCGGAGCGGGAATGAGCAGTTCTTC.

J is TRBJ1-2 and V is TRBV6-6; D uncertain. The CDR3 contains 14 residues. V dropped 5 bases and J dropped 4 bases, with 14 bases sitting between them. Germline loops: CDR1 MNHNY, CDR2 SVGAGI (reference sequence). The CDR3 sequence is CASSERTDSYGYTF. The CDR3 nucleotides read TGTGCCAGCAGTGAGCGGACGGACTCCTATGGCTACACCTTC.

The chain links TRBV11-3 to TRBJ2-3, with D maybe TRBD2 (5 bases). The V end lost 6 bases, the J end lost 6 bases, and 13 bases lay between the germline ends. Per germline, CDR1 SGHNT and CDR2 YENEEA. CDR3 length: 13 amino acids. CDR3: CASSSTLGDTQYF. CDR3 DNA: TGTGCCAGCAGTTCCACACTAGGGGATACGCAGTATTTT.

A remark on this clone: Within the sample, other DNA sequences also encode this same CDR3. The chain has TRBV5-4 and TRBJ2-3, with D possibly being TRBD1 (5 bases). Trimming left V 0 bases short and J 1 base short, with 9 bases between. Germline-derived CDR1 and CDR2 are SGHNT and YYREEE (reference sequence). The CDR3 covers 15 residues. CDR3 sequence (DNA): TGTGCCAGCAGCTTGGCTGGGGCAGGCACAGATACGCAGTATTTT. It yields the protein CASSLAGAGTDTQYF.

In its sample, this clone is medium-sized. CDR3: CASRISELARYEQYF. In DNA, the CDR3 is TGTGCCAGTAGGATATCGGAGCTGGCCCGCTACGAGCAGTACTTC. This chain connects TRBV19 to TRBJ2-7; D is undetermined. This CDR3 region has 15 residues. V dropped 6 bases and J dropped 3 bases, with 18 bases sitting between them. Germline V gene lookup returns CDR1 LNHDA and CDR2 SQIVND (reference sequence). Based on the CDR3 plus reference TRBV19 and TRBJ2-7, the full variable domain is DGGITQSPKYLFRKEGQNVTLSCEQNLNHDAMYWYRQDPGQGLRLIYYSQIVNDFQKGDIAEGYSVSREKKESFPLTVTSAQKNPTAFYLCASRISELARYEQYFGPGTRLTVT.

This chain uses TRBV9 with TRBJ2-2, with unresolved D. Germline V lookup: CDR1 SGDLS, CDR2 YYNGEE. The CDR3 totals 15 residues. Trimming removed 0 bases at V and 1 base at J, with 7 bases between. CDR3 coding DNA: TGTGCCAGCAGCGTAGGGAATTTGAACACCGGGGAGCTGTTTTTT. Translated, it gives CASSVGNLNTGELFF.

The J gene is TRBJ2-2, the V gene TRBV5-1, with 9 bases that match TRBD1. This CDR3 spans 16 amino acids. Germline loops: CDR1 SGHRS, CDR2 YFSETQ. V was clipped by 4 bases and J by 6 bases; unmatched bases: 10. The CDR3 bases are TGCGCCAGCAGCCGGACAGGGGTACAAGTGTCCGGGGAGCTGTTTTTT. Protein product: CASSRTGVQVSGELFF. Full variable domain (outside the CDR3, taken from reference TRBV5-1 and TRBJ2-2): KAGVTQTPRYLIKTRGQQVTLSCSPISGHRSVSWYQQTPGQGLQFLFEYFSETQRNKGNFPGRFSGRQFSNSRSEMNVSTLELGDSALYLCASSRTGVQVSGELFFGEGSRLTVL.

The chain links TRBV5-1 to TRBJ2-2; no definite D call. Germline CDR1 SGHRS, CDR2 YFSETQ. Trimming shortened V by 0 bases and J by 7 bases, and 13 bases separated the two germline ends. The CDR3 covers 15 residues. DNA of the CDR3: TGCGCCAGCAGCTTGGCCCTAAGGCCCTACGGGGAGCTGTTTTTT. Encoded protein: CASSLALRPYGELFF.

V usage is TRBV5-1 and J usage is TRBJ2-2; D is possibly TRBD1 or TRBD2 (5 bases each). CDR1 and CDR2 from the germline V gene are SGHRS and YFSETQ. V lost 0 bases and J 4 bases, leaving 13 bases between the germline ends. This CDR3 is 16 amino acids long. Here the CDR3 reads CASSLASGPSTGELFF. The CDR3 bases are TGCGCCAGCAGCTTGGCATCGGGGCCGAGCACCGGGGAGCTGTTTTTT.

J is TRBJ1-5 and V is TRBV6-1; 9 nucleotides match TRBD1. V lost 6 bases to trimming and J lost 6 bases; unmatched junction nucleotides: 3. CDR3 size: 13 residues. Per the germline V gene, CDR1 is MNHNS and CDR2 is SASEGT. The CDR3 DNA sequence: TGTGCCAGCAGCGGACAGGGGAGTCAGCCCCAGCATTTT. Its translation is CASSGQGSQPQHF.

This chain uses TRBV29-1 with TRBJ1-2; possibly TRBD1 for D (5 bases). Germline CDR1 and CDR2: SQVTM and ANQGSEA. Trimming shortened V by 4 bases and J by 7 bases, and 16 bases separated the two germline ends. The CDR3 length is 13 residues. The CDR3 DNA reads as TGCAGCGTTGGGTCCGTCGCGGGGGGTGGCTACACCTTC. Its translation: CSVGSVAGGGYTF.

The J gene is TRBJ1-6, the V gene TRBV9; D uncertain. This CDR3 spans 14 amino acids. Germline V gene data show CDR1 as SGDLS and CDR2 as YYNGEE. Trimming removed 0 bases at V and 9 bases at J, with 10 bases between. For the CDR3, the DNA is TGTGCCAGCAGCGTAGGCCGTCCAGGTTCACCCCTCCACTTT. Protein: CASSVGRPGSPLHF.

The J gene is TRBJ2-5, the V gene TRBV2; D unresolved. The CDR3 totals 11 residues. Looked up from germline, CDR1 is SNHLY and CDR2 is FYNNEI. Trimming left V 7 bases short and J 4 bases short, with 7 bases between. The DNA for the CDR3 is TGTGCCAGCACTGGGCTAGAGACCCAGTACTTC. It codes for CASTGLETQYF. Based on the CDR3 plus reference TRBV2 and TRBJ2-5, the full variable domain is EPEVTQTPSHQVTQMGQEVILRCVPISNHLYFYWYRQILGQKVEFLVSFYNNEISEKSEIFDDQFSVERPDGSNFTLKIRSTKLEDSAMYFCASTGLETQYFGPGTRLLVL.

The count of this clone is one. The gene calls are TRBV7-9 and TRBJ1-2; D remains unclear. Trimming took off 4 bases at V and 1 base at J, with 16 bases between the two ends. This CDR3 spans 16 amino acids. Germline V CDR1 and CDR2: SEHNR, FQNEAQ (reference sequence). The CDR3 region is CASSSLLIPSNYGYTF. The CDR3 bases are TGTGCCAGCAGCTCCCTCTTGATCCCGAGTAACTATGGCTACACCTTC.

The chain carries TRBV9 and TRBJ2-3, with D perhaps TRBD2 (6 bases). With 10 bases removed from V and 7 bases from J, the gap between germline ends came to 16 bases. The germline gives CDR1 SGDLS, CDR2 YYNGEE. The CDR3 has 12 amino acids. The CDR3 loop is CARGTRGNTQYF. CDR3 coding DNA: TGTGCCCGCGGAACTCGCGGGAATACGCAGTATTTT.

CDR3 sequence (DNA): TGTGCCAGCACCGGGACTACTAAAAACATTCAGTACTTC. It codes for CASTGTTKNIQYF. This chain connects TRBV6-1 to TRBJ2-4; TRBD2 aligns across 7 bases. The CDR3 has 13 amino acids. Trimming cost V 7 bases and J 4 bases; bases outside gene matches: 4. Germline V gene sequence: CDR1 MNHNS, CDR2 SASEGT.

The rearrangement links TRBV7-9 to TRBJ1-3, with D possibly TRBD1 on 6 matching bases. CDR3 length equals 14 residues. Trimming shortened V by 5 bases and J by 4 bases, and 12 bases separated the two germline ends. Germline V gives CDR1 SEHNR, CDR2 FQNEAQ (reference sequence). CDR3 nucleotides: TGTGCCAGCAGCCCCGGGACAAGAGGAAACACCATATATTTT. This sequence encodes CASSPGTRGNTIYF.

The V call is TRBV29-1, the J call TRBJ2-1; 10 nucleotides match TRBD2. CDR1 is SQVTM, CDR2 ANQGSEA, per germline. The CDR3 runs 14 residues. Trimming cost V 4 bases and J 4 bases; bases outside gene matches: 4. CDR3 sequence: CSVAGLAQYNEQFF. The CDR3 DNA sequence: TGCAGCGTTGCGGGACTAGCGCAATACAATGAGCAGTTCTTC.

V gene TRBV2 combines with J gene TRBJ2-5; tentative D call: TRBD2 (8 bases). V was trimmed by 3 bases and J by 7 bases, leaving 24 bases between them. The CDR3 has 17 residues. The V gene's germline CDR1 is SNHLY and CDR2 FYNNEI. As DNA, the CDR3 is TGTGCCAGCAGTGATAGAGCGGGACAGACCCGGGGGGGGACCCAGTACTTC. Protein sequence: CASSDRAGQTRGGTQYF.

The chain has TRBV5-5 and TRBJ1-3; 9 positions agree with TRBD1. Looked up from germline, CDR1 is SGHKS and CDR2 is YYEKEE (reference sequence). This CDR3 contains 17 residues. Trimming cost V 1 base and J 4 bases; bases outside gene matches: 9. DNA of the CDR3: TGTGCCAGCAGCTTGCTGGGGACAGGGTTAGGAGGAAACACCATATATTTT. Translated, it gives CASSLLGTGLGGNTIYF. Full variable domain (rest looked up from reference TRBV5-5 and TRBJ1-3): DAGVTQSPTHLIKTRGQQVTLRCSPISGHKSVSWYQQVLGQGPQFIFQYYEKEERGRGNFPDRFSARQFPNYSSELNVNALLLGDSALYLCASSLLGTGLGGNTIYFGEGSWLTVV.

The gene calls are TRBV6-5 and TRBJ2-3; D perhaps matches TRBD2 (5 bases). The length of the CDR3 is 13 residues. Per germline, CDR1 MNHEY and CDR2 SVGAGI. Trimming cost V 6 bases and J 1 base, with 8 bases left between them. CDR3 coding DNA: TGTGCCAGCAGGGGTAGCGGCACAGATACGCAGTATTTT. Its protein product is CASRGSGTDTQYF.